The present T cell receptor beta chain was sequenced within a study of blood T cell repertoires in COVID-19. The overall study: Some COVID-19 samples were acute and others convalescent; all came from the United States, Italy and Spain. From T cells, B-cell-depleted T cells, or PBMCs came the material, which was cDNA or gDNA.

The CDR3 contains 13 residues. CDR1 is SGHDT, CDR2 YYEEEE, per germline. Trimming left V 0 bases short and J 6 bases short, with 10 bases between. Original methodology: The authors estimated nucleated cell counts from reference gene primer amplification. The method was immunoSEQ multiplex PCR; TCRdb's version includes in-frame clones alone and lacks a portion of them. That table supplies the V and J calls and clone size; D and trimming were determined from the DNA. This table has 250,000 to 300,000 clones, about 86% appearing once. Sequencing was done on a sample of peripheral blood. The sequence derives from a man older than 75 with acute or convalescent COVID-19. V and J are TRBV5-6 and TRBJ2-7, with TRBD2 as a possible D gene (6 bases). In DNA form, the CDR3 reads TGTGCCAGCAGCTTGGCTGCGGGGCCCGAGCAGTACTTC. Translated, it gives CASSLAAGPEQYF.